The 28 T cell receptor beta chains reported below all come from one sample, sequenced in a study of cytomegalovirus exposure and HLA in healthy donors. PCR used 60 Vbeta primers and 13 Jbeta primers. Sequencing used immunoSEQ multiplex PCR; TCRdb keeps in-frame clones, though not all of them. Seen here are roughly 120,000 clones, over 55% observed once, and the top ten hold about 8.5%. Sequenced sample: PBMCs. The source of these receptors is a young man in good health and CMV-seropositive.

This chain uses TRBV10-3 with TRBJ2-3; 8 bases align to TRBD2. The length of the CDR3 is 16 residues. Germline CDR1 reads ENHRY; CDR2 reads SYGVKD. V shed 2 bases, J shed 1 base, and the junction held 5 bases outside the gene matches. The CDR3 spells CAISERLAGGTDTQYF. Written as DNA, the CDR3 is TGTGCCATCAGTGAGCGGCTAGCGGGCGGCACAGATACGCAGTATTTT.

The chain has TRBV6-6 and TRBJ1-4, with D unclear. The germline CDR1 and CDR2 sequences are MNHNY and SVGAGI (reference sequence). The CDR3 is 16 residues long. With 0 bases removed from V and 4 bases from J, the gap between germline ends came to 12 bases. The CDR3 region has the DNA TGTGCCAGCAGTTACTCGGGCAGCAGCATTAATGAAAAACTGTTTTTT. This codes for CASSYSGSSINEKLFF.

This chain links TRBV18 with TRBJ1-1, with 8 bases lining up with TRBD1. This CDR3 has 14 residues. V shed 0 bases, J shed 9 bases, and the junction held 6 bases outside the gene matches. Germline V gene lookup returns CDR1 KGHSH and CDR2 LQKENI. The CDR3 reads CASSPPQDRDQAFF. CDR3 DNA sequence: TGTGCCAGCTCACCACCGCAGGACAGGGATCAAGCTTTCTTT.

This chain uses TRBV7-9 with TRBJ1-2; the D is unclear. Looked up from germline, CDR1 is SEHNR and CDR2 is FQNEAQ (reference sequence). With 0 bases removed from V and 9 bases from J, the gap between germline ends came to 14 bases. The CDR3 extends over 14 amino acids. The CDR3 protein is CASSLAPETRSYTF. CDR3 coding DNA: TGTGCCAGCAGCTTAGCGCCGGAGACCCGGAGCTACACCTTC.

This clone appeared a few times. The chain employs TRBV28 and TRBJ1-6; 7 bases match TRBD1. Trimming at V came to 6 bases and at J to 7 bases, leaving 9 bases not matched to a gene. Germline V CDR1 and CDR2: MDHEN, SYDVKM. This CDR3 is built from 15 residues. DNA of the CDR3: TGTGCCAGCAGCCCGGGGACAGTCATGAATTCACCCCTCCACTTT. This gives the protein CASSPGTVMNSPLHF.

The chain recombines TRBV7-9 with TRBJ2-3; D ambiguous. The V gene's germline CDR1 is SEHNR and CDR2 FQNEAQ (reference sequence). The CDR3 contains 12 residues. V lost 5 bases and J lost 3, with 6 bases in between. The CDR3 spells CASSPQTDTQYF. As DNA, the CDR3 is TGTGCCAGCAGCCCCCAAACAGATACGCAGTATTTT.

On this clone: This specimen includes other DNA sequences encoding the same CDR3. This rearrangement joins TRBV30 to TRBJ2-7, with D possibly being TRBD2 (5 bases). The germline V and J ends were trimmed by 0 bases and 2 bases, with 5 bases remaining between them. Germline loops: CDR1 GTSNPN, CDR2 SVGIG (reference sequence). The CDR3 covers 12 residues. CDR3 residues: CAWSVTTYEQYF. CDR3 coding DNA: TGTGCCTGGAGTGTGACTACCTACGAGCAGTACTTC.

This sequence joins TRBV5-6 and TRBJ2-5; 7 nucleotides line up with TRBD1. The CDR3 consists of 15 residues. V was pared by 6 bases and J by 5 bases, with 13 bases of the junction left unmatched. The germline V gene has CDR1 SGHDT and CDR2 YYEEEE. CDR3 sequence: CASTRGDRAYETQYF. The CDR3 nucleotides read TGTGCCAGCACCCGTGGAGACAGGGCATATGAGACCCAGTACTTC.

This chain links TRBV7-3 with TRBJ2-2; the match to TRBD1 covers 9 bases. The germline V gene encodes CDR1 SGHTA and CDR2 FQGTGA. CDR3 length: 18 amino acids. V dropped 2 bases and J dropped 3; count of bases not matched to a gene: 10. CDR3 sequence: CASSLPGQGLSYTGELFF. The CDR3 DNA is TGTGCCAGCAGCTTACCGGGACAGGGCTTAAGCTACACCGGGGAGCTGTTTTTT.

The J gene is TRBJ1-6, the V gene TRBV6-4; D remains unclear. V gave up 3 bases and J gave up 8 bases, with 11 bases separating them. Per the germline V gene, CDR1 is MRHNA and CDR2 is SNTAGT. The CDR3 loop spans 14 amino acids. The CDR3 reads CASSERGLDSPLHF. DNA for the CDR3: TGTGCCAGCAGTGAACGAGGGCTTGATTCACCCCTCCACTTT.

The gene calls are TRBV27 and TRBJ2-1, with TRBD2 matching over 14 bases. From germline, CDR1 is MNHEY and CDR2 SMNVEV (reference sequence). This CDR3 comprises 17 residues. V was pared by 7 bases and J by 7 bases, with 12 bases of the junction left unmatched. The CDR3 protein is CASIFRLAGGPMNEQFF. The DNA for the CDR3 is TGTGCCAGCATTTTCAGACTAGCGGGGGGGCCGATGAATGAGCAGTTCTTC.

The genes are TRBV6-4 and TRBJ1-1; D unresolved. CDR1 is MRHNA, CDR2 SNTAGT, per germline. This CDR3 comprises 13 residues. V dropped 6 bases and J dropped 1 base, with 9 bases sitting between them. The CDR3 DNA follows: TGTGCCAGCAGCCCTGACTGGAACACTGAAGCTTTCTTT. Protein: CASSPDWNTEAFF.

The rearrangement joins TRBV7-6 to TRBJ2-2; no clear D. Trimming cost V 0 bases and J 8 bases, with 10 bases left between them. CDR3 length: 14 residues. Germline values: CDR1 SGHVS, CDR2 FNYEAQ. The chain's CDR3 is CASSLAAPLGELFF. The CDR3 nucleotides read TGTGCCAGCAGCTTAGCGGCCCCCCTGGGGGAGCTGTTTTTT.

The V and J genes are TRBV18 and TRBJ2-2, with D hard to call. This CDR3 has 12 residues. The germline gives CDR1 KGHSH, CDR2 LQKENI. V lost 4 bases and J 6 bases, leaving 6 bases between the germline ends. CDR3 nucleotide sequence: TGTGCCAGCTCACGCGTTCCCGGGGAGCTGTTTTTT. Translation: CASSRVPGELFF.

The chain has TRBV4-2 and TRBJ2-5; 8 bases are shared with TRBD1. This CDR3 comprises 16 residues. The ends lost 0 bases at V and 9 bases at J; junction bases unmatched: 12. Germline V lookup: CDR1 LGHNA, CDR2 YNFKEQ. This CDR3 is CASSQDQGQVGLAQYF. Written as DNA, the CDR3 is TGTGCCAGCAGCCAAGATCAGGGACAGGTTGGCTTGGCCCAGTACTTC.

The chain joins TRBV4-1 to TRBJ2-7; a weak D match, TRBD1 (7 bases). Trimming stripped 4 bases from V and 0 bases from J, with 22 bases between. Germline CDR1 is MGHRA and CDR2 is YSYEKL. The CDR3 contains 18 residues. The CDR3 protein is CASSLPSAEGAISYEQYF. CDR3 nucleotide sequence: TGCGCCAGCAGCCTCCCGTCGGCGGAGGGGGCTATCTCCTACGAGCAGTACTTC.

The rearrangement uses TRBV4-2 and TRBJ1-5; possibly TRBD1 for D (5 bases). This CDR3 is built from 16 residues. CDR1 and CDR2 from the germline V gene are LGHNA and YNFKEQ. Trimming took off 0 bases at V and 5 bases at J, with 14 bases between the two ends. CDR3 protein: CASSQESSRVHQPQHF. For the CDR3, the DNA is TGTGCCAGCAGCCAAGAAAGTTCCAGGGTCCATCAGCCCCAGCATTTT.

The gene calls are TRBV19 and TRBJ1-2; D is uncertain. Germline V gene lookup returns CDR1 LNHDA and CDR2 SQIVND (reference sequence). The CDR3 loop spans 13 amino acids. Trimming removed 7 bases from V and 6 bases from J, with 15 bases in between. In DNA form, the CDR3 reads TGTGCCAGTAAAATGGCGGCGGAGGATGGCTACACCTTC. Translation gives CASKMAAEDGYTF.

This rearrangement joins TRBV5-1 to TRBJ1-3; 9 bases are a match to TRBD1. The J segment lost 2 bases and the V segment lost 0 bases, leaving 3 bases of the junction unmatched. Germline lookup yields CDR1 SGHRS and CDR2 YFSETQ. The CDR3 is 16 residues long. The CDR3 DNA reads TGCGCCAGCAGCTTGGAGGGACAGGGAACTGGAAACACCATATATTTT. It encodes CASSLEGQGTGNTIYF.

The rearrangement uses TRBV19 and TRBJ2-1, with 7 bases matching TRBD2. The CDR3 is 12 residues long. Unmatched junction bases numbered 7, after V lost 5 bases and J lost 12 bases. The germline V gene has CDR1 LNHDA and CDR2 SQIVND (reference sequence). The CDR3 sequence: CASSPIWGGQFF. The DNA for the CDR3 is TGTGCCAGTAGTCCTATCTGGGGGGGGCAGTTCTTC.

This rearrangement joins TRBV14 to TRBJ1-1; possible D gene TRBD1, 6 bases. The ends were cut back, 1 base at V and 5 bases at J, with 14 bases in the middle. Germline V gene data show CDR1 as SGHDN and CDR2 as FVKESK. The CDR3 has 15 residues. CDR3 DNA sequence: TGTGCCAGCAGCCAAGTTCTATCGAGGGGGACTGAAGCTTTCTTT. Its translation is CASSQVLSRGTEAFF.

The CDR3 spells CASSWGQNQPQHF. The CDR3 coding sequence is TGTGCCAGCAGTTGGGGACAGAATCAGCCCCAGCATTTT. The rearrangement joins TRBV6-1 to TRBJ1-5, with 7 positions matching TRBD1. The CDR3 is made up of 13 amino acids. After removal of 5 bases from V and 4 bases from J, the junction contained 2 bases not matched to a gene. Germline lookup yields CDR1 MNHNS and CDR2 SASEGT.

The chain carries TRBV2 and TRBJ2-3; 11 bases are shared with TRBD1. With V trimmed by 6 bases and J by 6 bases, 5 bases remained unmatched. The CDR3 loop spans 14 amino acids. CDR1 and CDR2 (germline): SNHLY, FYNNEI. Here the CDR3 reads CASRGGQGVDTQYF. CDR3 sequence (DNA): TGTGCCAGCAGAGGGGGACAGGGGGTTGATACGCAGTATTTT.

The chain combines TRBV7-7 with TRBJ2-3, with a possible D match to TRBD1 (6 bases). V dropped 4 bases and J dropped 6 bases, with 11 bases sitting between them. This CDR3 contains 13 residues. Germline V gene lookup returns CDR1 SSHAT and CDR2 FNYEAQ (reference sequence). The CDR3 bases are TGTGCCAGCAGCTGGGTCCAGGGGGATACGCAGTATTTT. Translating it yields CASSWVQGDTQYF.

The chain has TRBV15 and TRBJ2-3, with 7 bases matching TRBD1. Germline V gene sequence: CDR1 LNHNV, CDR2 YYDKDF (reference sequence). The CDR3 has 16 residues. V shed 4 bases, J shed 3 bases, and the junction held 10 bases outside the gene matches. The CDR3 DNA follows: TGTGCCACCAGCACCTGGGACAGTTTAAGTACAGATACGCAGTATTTT. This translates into CATSTWDSLSTDTQYF.

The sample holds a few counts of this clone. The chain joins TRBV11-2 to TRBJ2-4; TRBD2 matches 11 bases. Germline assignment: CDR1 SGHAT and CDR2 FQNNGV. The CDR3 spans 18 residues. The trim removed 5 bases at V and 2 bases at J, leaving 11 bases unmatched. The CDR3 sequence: CASSGLDSGGATKNIQYF. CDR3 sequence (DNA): TGTGCCAGCAGCGGGCTGGATAGCGGGGGGGCGACCAAAAACATTCAGTACTTC.

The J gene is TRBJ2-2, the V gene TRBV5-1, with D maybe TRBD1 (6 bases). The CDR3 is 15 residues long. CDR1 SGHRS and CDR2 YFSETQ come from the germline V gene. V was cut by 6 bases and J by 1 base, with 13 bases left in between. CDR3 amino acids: CASTAQQGNTGELFF. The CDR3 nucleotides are TGCGCCAGCACAGCACAACAGGGGAACACCGGGGAGCTGTTTTTT.

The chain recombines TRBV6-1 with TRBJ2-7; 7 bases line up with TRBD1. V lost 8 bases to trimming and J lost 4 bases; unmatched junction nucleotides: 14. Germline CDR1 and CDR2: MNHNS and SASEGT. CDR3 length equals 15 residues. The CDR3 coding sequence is TGTGCCAGCGGACGAACTGGGACAGAACGATACGAGCAGTACTTC. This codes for CASGRTGTERYEQYF.